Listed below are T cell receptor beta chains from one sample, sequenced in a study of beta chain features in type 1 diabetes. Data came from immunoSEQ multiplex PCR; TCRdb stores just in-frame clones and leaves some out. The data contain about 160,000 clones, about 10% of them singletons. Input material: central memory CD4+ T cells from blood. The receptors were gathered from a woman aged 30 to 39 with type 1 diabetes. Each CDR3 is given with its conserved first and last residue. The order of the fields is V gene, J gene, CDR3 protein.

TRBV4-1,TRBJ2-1,CASSQVTAASYNEQFF
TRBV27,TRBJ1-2,CASRPTGWDGYTF
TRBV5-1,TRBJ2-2,CASSLASRGYTGELFF
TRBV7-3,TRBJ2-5,CASSLGSSGGLETQYF
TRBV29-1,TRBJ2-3,CSADRLSGSSDTQYF
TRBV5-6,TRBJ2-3,CASSTIPTSFTDTQYF
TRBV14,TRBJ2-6,CASSQVNSGANVLTF
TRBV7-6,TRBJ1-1,CASSRQGNTEAFF
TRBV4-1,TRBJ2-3,CASSEHLAGGLDTQYF
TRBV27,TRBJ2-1,CASTRGSGRDNEQFF
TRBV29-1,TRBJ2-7,CSVNSPGTGGIYEQYF
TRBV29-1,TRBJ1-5,CSVAQGSNQPQHF
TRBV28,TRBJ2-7,CASRHSSYEQYF
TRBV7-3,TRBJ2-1,CASSLFPSGTNEQFF
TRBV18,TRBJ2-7,CASSSGQGNGYEQYF
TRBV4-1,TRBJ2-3,CASSQEISRKYF
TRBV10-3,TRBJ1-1,CATAYAGAMNTEAFF
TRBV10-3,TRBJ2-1,CAIRADASYNEQFF
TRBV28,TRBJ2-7,CASSWTSLNEQYF
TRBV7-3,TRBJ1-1,CASRVDRGSAEAFF
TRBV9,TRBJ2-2,CASRNLPGGTGELFF
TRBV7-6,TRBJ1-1,CASSLAAGQDGTEAFF
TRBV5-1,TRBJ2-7,CASSLASAYYEQYF
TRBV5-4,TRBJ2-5,CASSSRDSQETQYF
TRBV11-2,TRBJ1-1,CASSLLTGENTEAFF
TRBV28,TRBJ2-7,CASSLEAMGYEQYF
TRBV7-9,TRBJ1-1,CASSFQQDTEAFF
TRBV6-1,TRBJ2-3,CASTLGGRSTDTQYF
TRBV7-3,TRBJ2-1,CASSTATSGYNEQFF
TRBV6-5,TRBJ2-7,CASADRRNNFEQYF
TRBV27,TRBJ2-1,CASRRGYEQFF
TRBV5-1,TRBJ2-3,CASSLGLAGEADTQYF
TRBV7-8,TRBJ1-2,CASSLGQEYGYTF
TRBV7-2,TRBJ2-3,CASSLAVRDTQYF
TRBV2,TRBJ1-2,CASIAWEPNYGYTF
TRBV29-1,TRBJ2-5,CSVGPQVFETQYF
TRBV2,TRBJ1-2,CASGARVGYGYTF
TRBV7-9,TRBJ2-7,CASSLQASEQYF
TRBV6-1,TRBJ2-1,CASSRNSGEQFF
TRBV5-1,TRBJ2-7,CASSLHGTGEKYEQYF
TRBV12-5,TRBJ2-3,CGSGADTQYF
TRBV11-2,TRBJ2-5,CASSSSREETQYF
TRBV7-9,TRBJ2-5,CASSLRPGFTSPETQYF
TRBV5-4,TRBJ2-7,CASSFSQKDEQYF
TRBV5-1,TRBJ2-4,CASSSQGNIQYF
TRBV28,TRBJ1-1,CASVKTGLTEAFF
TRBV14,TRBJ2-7,CASSVRRGGTDEQYF
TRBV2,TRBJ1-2,CASRSDRILNYGYTF
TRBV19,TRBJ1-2,CASSSPGNRAGGYTF